The T cell receptor beta chain under discussion was sequenced for a study of blood T cells in healthy people across ages. Study summary: Capturing about one barcoded beta molecule per two T cells was achieved by template switching.

With respect to this clonotype: As yet, its antigen is unknown. At one boundary the junction diverges from the germline segment, which might be a read error.

Broader study findings: Nothing was known about donor CMV status, and this possibly confounded expanded clonotype changes.

Each donor was a healthy Caucasian individual from Russia, aged about 6 to 100. With a J-beta primer mix and a sample-barcoded 5' primer, a second PCR ran 7 to 11 cycles. CDR3-containing paired-end reads numbering at least 2.5 million came from each sample. From the 5' RACE reads, TCRdb called clonotypes with MiXCR, one entry per CDR3 protein. This table has some 860,000 distinct CDR3 sequences, more than 50% appearing once. The CDR3 covers 14 residues. Per germline, CDR1 ENHRY and CDR2 SYGVKD. Sample: blood. The TCR comes from a man aged 40-55 years in good health. The chain has TRBV10-3 and TRBJ2-7; 10 positions match TRBD1. CDR3 loop: CANSAGTGAYEQYF. DNA of the CDR3: TGTGCCAACAGTGCGGGGACAGGGGCCTACGAGCAGTACTTC.